This is a list of T cell receptor beta chains from one sample in a study of blood T cell repertoires in COVID-19. Assay: immunoSEQ multiplex PCR; the TCRdb copy retains only in-frame clones and omits some. There are some 160,000 clones in the sample; 80% to 90% occur only once, and approximately 2.8% lies in the top ten. Specimen: peripheral blood. All receptors come from a woman aged 55-69 years with active COVID-19. CDR3s include the opening cysteine and the closing phenylalanine or tryptophan. Fields, in order: V gene, clone size, J gene, D gene, CDR3 protein, CDR3 DNA. D genes are given only for firm matches. For some rows the clone size is stated as once, few or many, or as a class when expanded; others skip it.

TRBV11-3	once	TRBJ2-1	TRBD2	CASSSPGLAGGSSYNEQFF	TGTGCCAGCAGTTCTCCGGGACTAGCGGGAGGGAGCTCCTACAATGAGCAGTTCTTC
TRBV6-6	once	TRBJ2-1	TRBD2	CASKDTPFAGGNEQFF	TGTGCCAGCAAAGATACGCCCTTTGCGGGAGGCAATGAGCAGTTCTTC
TRBV6-5	.	TRBJ1-1	.	CASRHRVRDTEAFF	TGTGCCAGCCGTCACAGGGTTCGGGACACTGAAGCTTTCTTT
TRBV27	.	TRBJ2-2	TRBD2	CASSGSGQPRTGELFF	TGTGCCAGCAGTGGTAGCGGGCAACCCCGCACCGGGGAGCTGTTTTTT
TRBV19	.	TRBJ1-4	.	CASNRATTNEKLFF	TGTGCCAGTAACCGAGCGACAACTAATGAAAAACTGTTTTTT
TRBV7-2	.	TRBJ2-4	TRBD1	CASSVLTGGSAFTKNIQYF	TGTGCCAGCAGCGTCTTGACAGGGGGCTCCGCTTTTACCAAAAACATTCAGTACTTC
TRBV5-6	.	TRBJ1-6	.	CASSPGTRRGPYNSPLHF	TGTGCCAGCAGCCCCGGGACACGGCGAGGCCCTTATAATTCACCCCTCCACTTT
TRBV7-9	.	TRBJ2-5	TRBD1	CASSAKGQGGETQYF	TGTGCCAGCAGCGCAAAGGGACAGGGGGGGGAGACCCAGTACTTC
TRBV5-4	once	TRBJ2-2	.	CASSPDFVPGELFF	TGTGCCAGCAGCCCGGACTTCGTTCCCGGGGAGCTGTTTTTT
TRBV5-1	.	TRBJ2-3	.	CASSFLGLYTDTQYF	TGCGCCAGCAGCTTCCTGGGGCTGTACACAGATACGCAGTATTTT
TRBV12-3/TRBV12-4	once	TRBJ2-3	TRBD2	CASSGLAEYTQYF	TGTGCCAGCAGTGGTCTAGCGGAGTATACGCAGTATTTT
TRBV18	.	TRBJ2-7	.	CASSPPGSGYEQYF	TGTGCCAGCTCACCACCGGGATCGGGGTACGAGCAGTACTTC
TRBV5-4	once	TRBJ2-2	TRBD1	CASSLGQGTGELFF	TGTGCCAGCAGCTTAGGACAGGGGACCGGGGAGCTGTTTTTT
TRBV28	.	TRBJ1-1	.	CASDRARRAEAFF	TGTGCCAGCGACCGGGCCCGGCGGGCTGAAGCTTTCTTT
TRBV19	.	TRBJ1-2	.	CASTGGDYRRNYGYTF	TGTGCCAGTACGGGGGGGGATTACAGGCGCAACTATGGCTACACCTTC
TRBV6-5	.	TRBJ1-2	TRBD1	CASTMGQGSYGYTF	TGTGCCAGCACCATGGGACAGGGGAGCTATGGCTACACCTTC
TRBV18	.	TRBJ1-1	TRBD1	CASSPGQGRVNTEAFF	TGTGCCAGCTCACCTGGACAGGGGCGGGTGAACACTGAAGCTTTCTTT
TRBV28	.	TRBJ2-2	TRBD2	CASSLAGGNTGELFF	TGTGCCAGCAGTTTGGCGGGAGGGAACACCGGGGAGCTGTTTTTT
TRBV5-1	.	TRBJ2-6	.	CASSLDGVTGSNVLTF	TGCGCCAGCAGCTTGGATGGAGTTACGGGGTCCAACGTCCTGACTTTC
TRBV11-1	.	TRBJ2-1	TRBD2	CASSLGPSGGPQFF	TGTGCCAGCAGCTTAGGCCCTAGCGGGGGCCCGCAGTTCTTC
TRBV9	.	TRBJ1-2	TRBD1	CASSVPFGPTGITGYGYTF	TGTGCCAGCAGCGTCCCCTTCGGTCCGACAGGGATCACTGGCTATGGCTACACCTTC
TRBV6-2/TRBV6-3	.	TRBJ2-7	TRBD2	CASSKLAGGSAEQYF	TGTGCCAGCAGTAAACTAGCGGGAGGGTCCGCCGAGCAGTACTTC
TRBV11-2	.	TRBJ2-5	.	CASSLRYRGGPETQYF	TGTGCCAGCAGCTTAAGGTATAGGGGAGGTCCGGAGACCCAGTACTTC
TRBV6-2/TRBV6-3	.	TRBJ2-1	TRBD2	CASSYGTSGWVWVF	TGTGCCAGCAGTTACGGGACTAGCGGTTGGGTATGGGTCTTC
TRBV6-2/TRBV6-3	once	TRBJ2-7	TRBD2	CASSLLAGVLDEQYF	TGTGCCAGCAGTTTACTAGCGGGAGTCTTGGACGAGCAGTACTTC
TRBV5-1	.	TRBJ2-1	.	CASSAYGGGGPDNEQFF	TGCGCCAGCAGCGCTTATGGGGGCGGGGGCCCCGACAATGAGCAGTTCTTC
TRBV18	.	TRBJ1-1	TRBD1	CASSPGTGWNTEAFF	TGTGCCAGCTCACCAGGGACAGGGTGGAACACTGAAGCTTTCTTT
TRBV2	.	TRBJ2-1	TRBD2	CASRTSGRRDEQFF	TGTGCCAGCAGGACTAGCGGGAGGAGGGATGAGCAGTTCTTC
TRBV14	.	TRBJ2-1	.	CASSQDSAGSYNEQFF	TGTGCCAGCAGCCAAGATTCAGCAGGGTCCTACAATGAGCAGTTCTTC
TRBV21-1	.	TRBJ1-1	.	CASSKVNEPGTEAFF	TGTGCCAGCAGCAAAGTTAATGAGCCCGGCACTGAAGCTTTCTTT
TRBV5-1	few	TRBJ1-6	.	CASSLGGESGNSPLHF	TGCGCCAGCAGCTTGGGGGGCGAATCGGGCAATTCACCCCTCCACTTT
TRBV7-2	once	TRBJ2-1	TRBD2	CASSHFSGTSGRHEQFF	TGTGCCAGCAGCCATTTTAGTGGGACTAGCGGGAGACATGAGCAGTTCTTC
TRBV7-3	.	TRBJ2-1	TRBD2	CASSLIPGTSGANEQFF	TGTGCCAGCAGCTTAATACCCGGGACTAGCGGGGCCAATGAGCAGTTCTTC
TRBV27	once	TRBJ2-1	.	CASSSDRGGRNEQFF	TGTGCCAGCAGTTCCGATAGGGGGGGTAGGAATGAGCAGTTCTTC
TRBV28	few	TRBJ1-5	.	CASSSQGRAYSNQPQHF	TGTGCCAGCAGTTCTCAGGGGAGGGCCTATAGCAATCAGCCCCAGCATTTT
TRBV28	.	TRBJ2-1	TRBD2	CASTGLESYEQFF	TGTGCCAGCACCGGACTAGAGTCCTATGAGCAGTTCTTC
TRBV7-8	.	TRBJ2-5	.	CASTRTRGQQETQYF	TGTGCCAGTACCCGAACTAGAGGGCAGCAAGAGACCCAGTACTTC
TRBV11-1	once	TRBJ2-5	TRBD2	CASSLAGGQETQYF	TGTGCCAGCAGTTTAGCGGGAGGGCAAGAGACCCAGTACTTC
TRBV27	.	TRBJ2-5	.	CASSSTGSETQYF	TGTGCCAGCAGTTCGACAGGCTCAGAGACCCAGTACTTC
TRBV7-9	.	TRBJ2-3	.	CASSVAGGGDTQYF	TGTGCCAGCAGCGTAGCAGGGGGGGGAGATACGCAGTATTTT
TRBV7-2	.	TRBJ2-2	TRBD2	CASSSGLAGGTTGELFF	TGTGCCAGCAGTTCCGGACTAGCGGGAGGCACCACCGGGGAGCTGTTTTTT
TRBV24-1	.	TRBJ1-2	.	CATQDPGEFGGYTF	TGTGCCACCCAAGATCCGGGAGAGTTTGGTGGCTACACCTTC
TRBV23-1	.	TRBJ1-1	.	CASRPPGGARLTEAFF	TGCGCCAGCAGGCCGCCTGGTGGGGCCCGGCTCACTGAAGCTTTCTTT
TRBV25-1	.	TRBJ2-5	.	CASSGGEGGLIETQYF	TGTGCCAGCAGTGGGGGCGAGGGGGGGCTTATTGAGACCCAGTACTTC
TRBV11-2	.	TRBJ1-5	.	CASSLERQNQPQHF	TGTGCCAGCAGCTTAGAGAGGCAGAATCAGCCCCAGCATTTT
TRBV4-3	.	TRBJ2-7	.	CASSQDGLETDEQYF	TGCGCCAGCAGCCAAGATGGGCTAGAGACAGACGAGCAGTACTTC
TRBV5-5	few	TRBJ2-3	TRBD1	CASSLDRDRSTDTQYF	TGTGCCAGCAGCTTGGACCGGGACAGGTCGACAGATACGCAGTATTTT
TRBV7-6	.	TRBJ2-2	.	CASSSPRGQNTGELFF	TGTGCCAGCAGCTCACCCAGGGGTCAAAACACCGGGGAGCTGTTTTTT
TRBV20-1	.	TRBJ2-1	TRBD2	CSASLLAGWGNEQFF	TGCAGTGCTAGTCTACTAGCGGGATGGGGCAATGAGCAGTTCTTC